The 9 T cell receptor beta chains below all came from one sample that was sequenced in a study of PD-1 blockade in classical Hodgkin lymphoma. The sample's time point: cycle 4 day 1 (C4D1), after five to seven weeks of nivolumab. Every patient was affected by relapse after autologous stem cell transplantation, while exposure to brentuximab vedotin was not uniform. Purification of CD4+ T cells from thawed PBMCs was achieved by magnetic negative selection. Only in-frame clones appear in the TCRdb table, and some are missing; sequencing was by immunoSEQ multiplex PCR. The table includes roughly 18,000 clones, roughly four fifths detected once. The sequenced sample was CD4+ T cells from blood, obtained before the fourth cycle of nivolumab. The source is a human donor with classical Hodgkin lymphoma.

This chain connects TRBV30 to TRBJ2-3, with 11 bases fitting TRBD2. With 5 bases clipped from V and 5 bases from J, the junction kept 6 bases outside the gene matches. The CDR3 runs to 14 residues. Germline V gives CDR1 GTSNPN, CDR2 SVGIG (reference sequence). CDR3 DNA: TGTGCCTGGTCCCCCCTAGCGGGAGGAGATACGCAGTATTTT. It encodes CAWSPLAGGDTQYF.

The chain combines TRBV6-1 with TRBJ1-2; D ambiguous. The CDR3 length is 17 residues. Germline lookup yields CDR1 MNHNS and CDR2 SASEGT. V lost 4 bases, J lost 4 bases, and 22 bases lay in between. CDR3 bases: TGTGCCAGCAGTGCAGGATTGGTTGTCTTTGCTACCTATGGCTACACCTTC. Translation: CASSAGLVVFATYGYTF.

V usage is TRBV6-1 and J usage is TRBJ1-1; D call uncertain. V was pared by 1 base and J by 7 bases, with 7 bases between. The CDR3 contains 12 residues. Germline values: CDR1 MNHNS, CDR2 SASEGT. The CDR3 nucleotides read TGTGCCAGCAGTGAAGGGTCTTTTGAAGCTTTCTTT. It codes for CASSEGSFEAFF.

The chain carries TRBV15 and TRBJ1-5; no reliable D call. V dropped 1 base and J dropped 4 bases, with 5 bases sitting between them. Germline CDR1 LNHNV, CDR2 YYDKDF (reference sequence). The CDR3 is 13 amino acids. The CDR3 nucleotides read TGTGCCACCAGCAGAGGCAGGAATCAGCCCCAGCATTTT. This codes for CATSRGRNQPQHF.

The chain uses TRBV4-1 and TRBJ2-3; a possible D gene is TRBD2 (6 bases). This CDR3 spans 14 amino acids. Between the trimmed V and J ends, which lost 0 bases and 7 bases, there was a span of 11 bases. Looked up from germline, CDR1 is MGHRA and CDR2 is YSYEKL. For the CDR3, the DNA is TGCGCCAGCAGCCAAGATCGGGGGAGGAATACGCAGTATTTT. Translating it yields CASSQDRGRNTQYF.

This chain joins TRBV2 and TRBJ2-1, with a possible D match to TRBD2 (5 bases). Trimming took off 7 bases at V and 0 bases at J, with 13 bases between the two ends. CDR1 is SNHLY, CDR2 FYNNEI, per germline. The CDR3 length is 15 residues. CDR3 residues: CASTELESSYNEQFF. For the CDR3, the DNA is TGTGCCAGCACCGAACTAGAGAGCTCCTACAATGAGCAGTTCTTC.

The chain carries TRBV25-1 and TRBJ2-1; D possibly corresponds to TRBD2 (5 bases). Trimming stripped 2 bases from V and 9 bases from J, with 14 bases between. The CDR3 consists of 14 residues. Germline V lookup: CDR1 MGHDK, CDR2 SYGVNS. The CDR3 loop is CASSEERRVGEQFF. For the CDR3, the DNA is TGTGCCAGCAGTGAAGAGAGGCGGGTCGGTGAGCAGTTCTTC. Full variable domain (rest looked up from reference TRBV25-1 and TRBJ2-1): EADIYQTPRYLVIGTGKKITLECSQTMGHDKMYWYQQDPGMELHLIHYSYGVNSTEKGDLSSESTVSRIRTEHFPLTLESARPSHTSQYLCASSEERRVGEQFFGPGTRLTVL.

This clone was detected only a few times. The chain combines TRBV11-3 with TRBJ2-7; D is unresolved. This CDR3 spans 14 amino acids. Trimming stripped 9 bases from V and 0 bases from J, with 15 bases between. CDR1 is SGHNT and CDR2 is YENEEA in the germline V gene. CDR3 region: CASSSSGTSYEQYF. CDR3 coding DNA: TGTGCCAGTTCCTCTTCGGGTACCTCCTACGAGCAGTACTTC.

There are a few counts of this clone. The chain has TRBV19 and TRBJ1-6; D unresolved. Between the trimmed V and J ends, which lost 7 bases and 5 bases, there was a span of 9 bases. The CDR3 has 13 residues. Per the germline V gene, CDR1 is LNHDA and CDR2 is SQIVND (reference sequence). In nucleotides, the CDR3 is TGTGCCAGTAACGAGGGAAATAATTCACCCCTCCACTTT. It encodes CASNEGNNSPLHF.